This TCR beta chain was observed in a study of identical twins. General study points: Interpretation of the results relied on cross-sectional statistical analysis and not on following the same donors.

V dropped 3 bases and J dropped 2 bases, with 11 bases sitting between them. This CDR3 is built from 15 residues. About this clonotype: Antigen specificity is unknown.

Carrying unique molecular identifiers, the cDNA also gained a universal primer site through template switching. In TCRdb, the 5' RACE reads were re-called with MiXCR into one record per CDR3 protein. Among 240,000 or so distinct CDR3 sequences, roughly 13% were seen once, and the ten largest hold about 4.1%. All donors were healthy Caucasians. The sample was also linked to a second study, of yellow fever vaccine responses in identical twins. That report notes: Reportedly, twins showed a vaccine T cell response that looked partly convergent and partly personalized.

The V gene is TRBV12-3 or TRBV12-4, the J gene TRBJ1-5; maybe TRBD1 (5 bases). This TCR was recovered from a woman aged 18-30 years in good health. Specimen: memory (CD45RO+) T cells sorted from blood. CDR3 nucleotides: TGTGCCAGCAGTTTTGGGGGGATAGGCAATCAGCCCCAGCATTTT. Translation: CASSFGGIGNQPQHF.